This T cell receptor (beta chain) was documented in a study of shared clonotypes between healthy human individuals. Sequenced by immunoSEQ multiplex PCR; TCRdb stores in-frame clones only, minus some. This repertoire shows 650,000 to 700,000 clones, around 90% found once; its top ten account for 34%. CD8 memory merged CD45RO+ with CCR7-negative CD45RA+ TemRA cells. Trimming removed 4 bases at V and 5 bases at J, with 10 bases between. The CDR3 is 12 amino acids. CDR1 and CDR2 (germline): SGHRS, YFSETQ. Specimen: memory CD8+ T cells from PBMCs. Noted subset: CD45RO+ cells pooled with CCR7-negative TemRA cells. V and J are TRBV5-1 and TRBJ2-7; maybe TRBD2 (5 bases). The receptor's source is a man younger than 30 in good health. Some clones in this sample may be carry-over from other donors' samples. In DNA form, the CDR3 reads TGCGCCAGCAGCCCGGCCGGGAACGAGCAGTACTTC. Residues: CASSPAGNEQYF. Based on the CDR3 plus reference TRBV5-1 and TRBJ2-7, the full variable domain is KAGVTQTPRYLIKTRGQQVTLSCSPISGHRSVSWYQQTPGQGLQFLFEYFSETQRNKGNFPGRFSGRQFSNSRSEMNVSTLELGDSALYLCASSPAGNEQYFGPGTRLTVT.